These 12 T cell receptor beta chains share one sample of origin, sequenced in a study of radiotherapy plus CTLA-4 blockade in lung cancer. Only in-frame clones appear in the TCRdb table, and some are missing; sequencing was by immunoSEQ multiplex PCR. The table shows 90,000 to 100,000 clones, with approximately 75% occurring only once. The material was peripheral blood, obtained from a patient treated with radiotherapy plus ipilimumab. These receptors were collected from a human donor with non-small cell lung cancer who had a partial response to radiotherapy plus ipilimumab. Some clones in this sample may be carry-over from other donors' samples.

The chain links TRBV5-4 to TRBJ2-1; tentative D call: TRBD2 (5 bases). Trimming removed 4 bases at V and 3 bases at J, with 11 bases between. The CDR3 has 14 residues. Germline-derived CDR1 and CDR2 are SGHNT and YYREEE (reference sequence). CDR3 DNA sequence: TGTGCCAGCAGCACCCGGGATGTCTACAATGAGCAGTTCTTC. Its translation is CASSTRDVYNEQFF.

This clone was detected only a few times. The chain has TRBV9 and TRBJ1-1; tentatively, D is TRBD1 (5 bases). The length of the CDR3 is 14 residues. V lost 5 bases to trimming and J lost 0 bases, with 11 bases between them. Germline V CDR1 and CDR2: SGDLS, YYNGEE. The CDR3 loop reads CASSTGTVNTEAFF. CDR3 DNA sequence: TGTGCCAGCAGTACCGGGACTGTGAACACTGAAGCTTTCTTT.

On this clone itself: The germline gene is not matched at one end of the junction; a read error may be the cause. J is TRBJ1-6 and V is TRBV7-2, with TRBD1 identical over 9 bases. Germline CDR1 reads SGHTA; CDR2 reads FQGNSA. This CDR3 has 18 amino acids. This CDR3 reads CASTLQGAGISYNSPLHF. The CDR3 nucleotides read TGTGCCAGCACCTTACAGGGGGCAGGGATTTCCTATAATTCACCCCTCCACTTT.

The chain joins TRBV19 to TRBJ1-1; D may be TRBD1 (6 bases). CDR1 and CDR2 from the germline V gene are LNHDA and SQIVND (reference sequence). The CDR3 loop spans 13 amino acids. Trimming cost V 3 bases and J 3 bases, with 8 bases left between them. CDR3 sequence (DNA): TGTGCCAGTAGTATCGCAGGGGACACTGAAGCTTTCTTT. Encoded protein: CASSIAGDTEAFF.

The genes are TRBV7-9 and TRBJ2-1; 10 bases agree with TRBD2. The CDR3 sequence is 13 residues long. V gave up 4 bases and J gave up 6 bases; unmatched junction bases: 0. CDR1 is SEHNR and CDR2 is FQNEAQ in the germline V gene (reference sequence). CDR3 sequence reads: CASSSSGSNEQFF. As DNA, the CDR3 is TGTGCCAGCAGCTCTAGCGGGAGCAATGAGCAGTTCTTC.

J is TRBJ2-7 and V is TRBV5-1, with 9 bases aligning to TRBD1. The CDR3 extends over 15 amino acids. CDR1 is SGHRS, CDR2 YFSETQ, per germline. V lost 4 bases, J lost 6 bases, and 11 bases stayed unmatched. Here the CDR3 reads CASSPGQGTPPEQYF. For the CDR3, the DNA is TGCGCCAGCAGCCCTGGACAGGGGACACCCCCCGAGCAGTACTTC.

The CDR3 region has the DNA TGTGCCAGCAGCTTAGCGGACAGAACTCCTGAAGCTTTCTTT. The encoded protein is CASSLADRTPEAFF. The chain combines TRBV7-9 with TRBJ1-1, with D possibly TRBD1 on 6 matching bases. V lost 0 bases and J 6 bases, leaving 11 bases between the germline ends. Germline V gene sequence: CDR1 SEHNR, CDR2 FQNEAQ (reference sequence). This CDR3 has 14 amino acids. The full variable domain, with the rest looked up from reference TRBV7-9 and TRBJ1-1, is DTGVSQNPRHKITKRGQNVTFRCDPISEHNRLYWYRQTLGQGPEFLTYFQNEAQLEKSRLLSDRFSAERPKGSFSTLEIQRTEQGDSAMYLCASSLADRTPEAFFGQGTRLTVV.

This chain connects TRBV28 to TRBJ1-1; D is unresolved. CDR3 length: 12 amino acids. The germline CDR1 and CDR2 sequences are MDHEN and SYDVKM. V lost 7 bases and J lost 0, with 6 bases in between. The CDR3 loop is CASTSLNTEAFF. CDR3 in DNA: TGTGCCAGCACCTCCTTGAACACTGAAGCTTTCTTT.

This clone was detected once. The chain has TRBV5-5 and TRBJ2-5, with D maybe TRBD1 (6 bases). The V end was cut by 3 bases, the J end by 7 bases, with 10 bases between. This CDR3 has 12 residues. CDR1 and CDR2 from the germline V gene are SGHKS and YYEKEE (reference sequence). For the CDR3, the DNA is TGTGCCAGCAGCTCGGTACAGGGGACCCAGTACTTC. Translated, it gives CASSSVQGTQYF.

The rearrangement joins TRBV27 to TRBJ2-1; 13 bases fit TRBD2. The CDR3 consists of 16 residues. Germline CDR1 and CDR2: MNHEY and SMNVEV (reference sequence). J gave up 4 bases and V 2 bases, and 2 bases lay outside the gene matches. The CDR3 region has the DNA TGTGCCAGCAGTTTAGGGACTAGCGGGAAATACAATGAGCAGTTCTTC. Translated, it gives CASSLGTSGKYNEQFF.

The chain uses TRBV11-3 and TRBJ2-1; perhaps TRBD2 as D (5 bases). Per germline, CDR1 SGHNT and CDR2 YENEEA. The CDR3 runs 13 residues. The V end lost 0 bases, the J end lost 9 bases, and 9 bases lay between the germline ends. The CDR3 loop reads CASSLDTSFEQFF. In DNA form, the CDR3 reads TGTGCCAGCAGCTTAGATACTAGTTTTGAGCAGTTCTTC.

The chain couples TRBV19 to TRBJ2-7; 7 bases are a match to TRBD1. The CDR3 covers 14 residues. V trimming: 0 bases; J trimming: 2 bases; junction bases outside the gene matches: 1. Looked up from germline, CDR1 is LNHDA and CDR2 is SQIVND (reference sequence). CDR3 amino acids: CASSIDRGTYEQYF. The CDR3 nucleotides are TGTGCCAGTAGTATAGACAGGGGGACCTACGAGCAGTACTTC.